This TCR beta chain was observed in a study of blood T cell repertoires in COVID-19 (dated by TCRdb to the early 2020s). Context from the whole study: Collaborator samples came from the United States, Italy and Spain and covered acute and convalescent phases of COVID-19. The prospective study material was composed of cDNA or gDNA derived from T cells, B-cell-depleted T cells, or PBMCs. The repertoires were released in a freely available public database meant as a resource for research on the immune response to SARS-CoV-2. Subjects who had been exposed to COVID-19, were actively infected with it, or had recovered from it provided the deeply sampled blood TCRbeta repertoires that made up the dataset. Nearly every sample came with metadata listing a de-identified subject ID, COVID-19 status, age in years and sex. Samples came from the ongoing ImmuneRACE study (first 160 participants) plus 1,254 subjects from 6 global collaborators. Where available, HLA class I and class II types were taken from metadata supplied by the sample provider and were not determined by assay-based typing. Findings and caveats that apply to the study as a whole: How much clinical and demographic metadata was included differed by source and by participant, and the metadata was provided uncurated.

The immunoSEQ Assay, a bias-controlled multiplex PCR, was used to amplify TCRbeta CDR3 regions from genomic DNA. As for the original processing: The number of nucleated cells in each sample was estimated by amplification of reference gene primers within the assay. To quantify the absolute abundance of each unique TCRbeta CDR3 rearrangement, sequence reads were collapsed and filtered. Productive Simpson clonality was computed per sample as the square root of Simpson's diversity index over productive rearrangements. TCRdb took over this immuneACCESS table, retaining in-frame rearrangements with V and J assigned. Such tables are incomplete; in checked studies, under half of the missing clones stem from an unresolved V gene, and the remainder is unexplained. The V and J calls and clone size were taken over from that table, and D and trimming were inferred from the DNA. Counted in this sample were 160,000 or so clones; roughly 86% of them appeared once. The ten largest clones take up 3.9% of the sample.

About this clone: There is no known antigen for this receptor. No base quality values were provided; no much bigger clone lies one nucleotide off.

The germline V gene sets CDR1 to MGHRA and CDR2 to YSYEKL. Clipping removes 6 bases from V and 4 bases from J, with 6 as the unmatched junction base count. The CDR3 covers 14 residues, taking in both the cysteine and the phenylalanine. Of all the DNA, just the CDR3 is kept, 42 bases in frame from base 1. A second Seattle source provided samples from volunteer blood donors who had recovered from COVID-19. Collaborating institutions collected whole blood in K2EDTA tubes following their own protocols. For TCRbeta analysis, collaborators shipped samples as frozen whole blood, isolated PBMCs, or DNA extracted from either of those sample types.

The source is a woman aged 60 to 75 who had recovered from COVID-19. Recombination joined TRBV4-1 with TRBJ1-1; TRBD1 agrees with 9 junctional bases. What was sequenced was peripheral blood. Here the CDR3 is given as CASRRTTGGTEAFF. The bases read TGCGCCAGCAGACGAACGACAGGGGGCACTGAAGCTTTCTTT.